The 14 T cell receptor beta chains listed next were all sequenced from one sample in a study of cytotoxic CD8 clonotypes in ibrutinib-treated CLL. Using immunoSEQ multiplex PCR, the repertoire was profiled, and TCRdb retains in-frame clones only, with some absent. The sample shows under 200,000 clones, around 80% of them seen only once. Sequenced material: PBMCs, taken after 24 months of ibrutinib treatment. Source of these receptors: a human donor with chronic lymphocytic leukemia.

Written as DNA, the CDR3 is TGTGCCAGCAGCACGGTTGGGGAAAGGGCTGAAGCTTTCTTT. This encodes CASSTVGERAEAFF. This rearrangement joins TRBV7-9 to TRBJ1-1; D not certain. This CDR3 has 14 residues. Per the germline V gene, CDR1 is SEHNR and CDR2 is FQNEAQ (reference sequence). Trimming pared 5 bases from V and 6 bases from J, leaving 16 bases between.

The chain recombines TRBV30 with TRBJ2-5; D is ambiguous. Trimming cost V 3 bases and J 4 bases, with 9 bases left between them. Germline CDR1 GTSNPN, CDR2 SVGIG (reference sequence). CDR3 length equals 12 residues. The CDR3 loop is CAWSGQPETQYF. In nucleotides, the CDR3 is TGTGCCTGGAGCGGGCAACCAGAGACCCAGTACTTC.

The CDR3 sequence: CASSLTGVTDTQYF. The DNA of the CDR3 is TGTGCCAGCAGTTTAACAGGAGTCACAGATACGCAGTATTTT. The chain links TRBV28 to TRBJ2-3; tentative D call: TRBD1 (5 bases). V was trimmed by 2 bases and J by 2 bases, leaving 8 bases between them. The V gene's germline CDR1 is MDHEN and CDR2 SYDVKM. This CDR3 spans 14 amino acids.

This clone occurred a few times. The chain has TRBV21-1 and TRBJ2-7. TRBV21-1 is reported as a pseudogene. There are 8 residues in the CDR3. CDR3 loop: CAGDEQYF. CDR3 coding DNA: TGTGCCGGGGACGAGCAGTACTTC.

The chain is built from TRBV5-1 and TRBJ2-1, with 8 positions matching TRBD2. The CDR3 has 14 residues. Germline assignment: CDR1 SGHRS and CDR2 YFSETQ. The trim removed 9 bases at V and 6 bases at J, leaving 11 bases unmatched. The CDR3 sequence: CATRGLAEFNEQFF. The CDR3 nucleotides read TGCGCCACACGTGGACTAGCAGAGTTCAATGAGCAGTTCTTC.

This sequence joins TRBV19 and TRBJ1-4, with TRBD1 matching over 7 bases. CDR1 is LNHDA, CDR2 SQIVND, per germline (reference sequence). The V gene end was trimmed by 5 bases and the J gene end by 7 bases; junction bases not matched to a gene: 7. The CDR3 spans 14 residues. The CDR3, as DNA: TGTGCCAGTAGTGCACAGGGGTTGGGTGAAAAACTGTTTTTT. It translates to CASSAQGLGEKLFF.

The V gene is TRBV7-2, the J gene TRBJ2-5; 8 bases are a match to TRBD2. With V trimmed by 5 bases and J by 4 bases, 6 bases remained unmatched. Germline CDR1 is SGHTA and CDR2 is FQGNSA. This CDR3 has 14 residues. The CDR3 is CASSRGTRRETQYF. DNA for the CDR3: TGTGCCAGCAGCCGAGGGACTAGAAGAGAGACCCAGTACTTC.

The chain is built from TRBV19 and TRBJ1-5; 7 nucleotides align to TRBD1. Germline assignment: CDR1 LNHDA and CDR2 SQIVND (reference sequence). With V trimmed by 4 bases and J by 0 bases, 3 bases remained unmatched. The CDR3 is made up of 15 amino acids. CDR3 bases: TGTGCCAGTAGTACGACAGGGAGTAGCAATCAGCCCCAGCATTTT. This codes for CASSTTGSSNQPQHF.

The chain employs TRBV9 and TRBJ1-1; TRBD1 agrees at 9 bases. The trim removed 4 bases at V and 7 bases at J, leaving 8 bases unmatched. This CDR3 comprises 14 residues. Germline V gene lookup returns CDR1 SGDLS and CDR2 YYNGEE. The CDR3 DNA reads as TGTGCCAGCAGCAAACAGGGGGCCTCGGTTGAAGCTTTCTTT. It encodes CASSKQGASVEAFF.

CDR3 protein: CASSDYGQGTYEQYF. The CDR3, as DNA: TGTGCCAGCAGTGACTATGGACAGGGTACCTACGAGCAGTACTTC. This chain uses TRBV6-6 with TRBJ2-7; 8 positions agree with TRBD1. This CDR3 region has 15 residues. Per the germline V gene, CDR1 is MNHNY and CDR2 is SVGAGI (reference sequence). V lost 5 bases to trimming and J lost 2 bases; unmatched junction nucleotides: 8.

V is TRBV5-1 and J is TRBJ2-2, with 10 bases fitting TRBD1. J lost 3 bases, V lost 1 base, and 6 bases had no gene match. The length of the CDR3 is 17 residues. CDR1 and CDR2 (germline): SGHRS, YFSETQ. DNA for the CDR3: TGCGCCAGCAGCTTGCTGGGACAGGGGAGGTACACCGGGGAGCTGTTTTTT. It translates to CASSLLGQGRYTGELFF.

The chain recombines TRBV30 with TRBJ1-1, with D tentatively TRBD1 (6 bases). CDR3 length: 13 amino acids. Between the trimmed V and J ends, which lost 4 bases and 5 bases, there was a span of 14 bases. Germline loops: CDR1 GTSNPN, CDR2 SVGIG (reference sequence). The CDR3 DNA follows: TGTGCCTGGACCTCAGGGGTGGGGACTGAAGCTTTCTTT. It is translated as CAWTSGVGTEAFF.

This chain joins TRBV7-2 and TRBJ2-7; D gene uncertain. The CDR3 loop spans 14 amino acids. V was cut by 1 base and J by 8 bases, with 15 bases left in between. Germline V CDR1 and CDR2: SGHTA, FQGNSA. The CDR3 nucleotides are TGTGCCAGCAGCTTAGAGGCTCTCCCCGGTCAGCAGTACTTC. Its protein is CASSLEALPGQQYF.

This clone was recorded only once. CDR3 protein: CASSLVQGQGAAEQFF. DNA of the CDR3: TGTGCCAGCAGCTTAGTACAGGGGCAGGGGGCGGCTGAGCAGTTCTTC. This chain uses TRBV7-6 with TRBJ2-1, with 8 bases aligning to TRBD1. V lost 1 base and J lost 9; bases outside the gene matches: 11. This CDR3 spans 16 amino acids. Per germline, CDR1 SGHVS and CDR2 FNYEAQ. Combining the CDR3 with reference TRBV7-6 and TRBJ2-1 gives the whole variable domain GAGVSQSPRYKVTKRGQDVALRCDPISGHVSLYWYRQALGQGPEFLTYFNYEAQQDKSGLPNDRFSAERPEGSISTLTIQRTEQRDSAMYRCASSLVQGQGAAEQFFGPGTRLTVL.